These 24 T cell receptor beta chains came from one sample sequenced in a study of PD-1 blockade in mismatch repair-deficient tumors. Some clones are missing from TCRdb's copy, which holds only in-frame ones; the method was immunoSEQ multiplex PCR. The sample lists 100,000 to 150,000 clones, roughly 86% occurring once. Sequencing was performed on peripheral blood, taken 44 weeks after starting pembrolizumab. Source of these receptors: an adult with mismatch repair-deficient cancer.

This chain links TRBV4-1 with TRBJ2-7; the D call may be TRBD1 or TRBD2 (5 bases each). Trimming removed 4 bases at V and 6 bases at J, with 16 bases between. The CDR3 contains 14 residues. CDR1 and CDR2 (germline): MGHRA, YSYEKL. The DNA for the CDR3 is TGCGCCAGCAGCCGTCTAGGGGAGTCTCCCGAGCAGTACTTC. Amino acids: CASSRLGESPEQYF.

The chain carries TRBV18 and TRBJ1-3; D ambiguous. Germline V gene sequence: CDR1 KGHSH, CDR2 LQKENI. The CDR3 loop spans 15 amino acids. The V gene lost 6 bases and the J gene lost 8 bases, with 20 bases spanning the gap. The CDR3 bases are TGTGCCAGCTCCACACCTGGCGGAGCCGGAGACACCATATATTTT. Amino acids: CASSTPGGAGDTIYF. Full variable domain (missing parts from reference TRBV18 and TRBJ1-3): NAGVMQNPRHLVRRRGQEARLRCSPMKGHSHVYWYRQLPEEGLKFMVYLQKENIIDESGMPKERFSAEFPKEGPSILRIQQVVRGDSAAYFCASSTPGGAGDTIYFGEGSWLTVV.

The rearrangement uses TRBV6-5 and TRBJ2-5; a possible D gene is TRBD1 (5 bases). Germline CDR1 and CDR2: MNHEY and SVGAGI. The CDR3 is 13 amino acids. V was pared by 5 bases and J by 2 bases, with 9 bases between. CDR3 sequence reads: CASSKQAQETQYF. As DNA, the CDR3 is TGTGCCAGCAGTAAACAGGCACAAGAGACCCAGTACTTC.

The chain carries TRBV5-1 and TRBJ1-1; 7 bases are a match to TRBD1. Germline CDR1 is SGHRS and CDR2 is YFSETQ. The junction had 6 bases not matched to a gene; V was cut back by 0 bases and J by 7 bases. The CDR3 loop spans 14 amino acids. DNA of the CDR3: TGCGCCAGCAGCTTGGGACAGGGAAGGAATGAAGCTTTCTTT. Its translation: CASSLGQGRNEAFF.

V and J are TRBV6-1 and TRBJ2-7; 7 bases match TRBD2. The germline V gene encodes CDR1 MNHNS and CDR2 SASEGT. Germline trimming cut 2 bases from V and 0 bases from J; bases unmatched to any gene: 7. The CDR3 has 16 amino acids. The CDR3 loop is CASSELAGGSSYEQYF. CDR3 DNA: TGTGCCAGCAGTGAATTGGCCGGCGGGAGCTCCTACGAGCAGTACTTC.

The chain carries TRBV7-9 and TRBJ2-7; 7 nucleotides align to TRBD2. V was pared by 5 bases and J by 3 bases, with 13 bases of the junction left unmatched. Germline loops: CDR1 SEHNR, CDR2 FQNEAQ (reference sequence). This CDR3 has 16 residues. CDR3 bases: TGTGCCAGCAGCCAGATAGAGGGGAGGGGTTACTACGAGCAGTACTTC. Translated, it gives CASSQIEGRGYYEQYF. Full variable domain (remainder filled in from reference TRBV7-9 and TRBJ2-7): DTGVSQNPRHKITKRGQNVTFRCDPISEHNRLYWYRQTLGQGPEFLTYFQNEAQLEKSRLLSDRFSAERPKGSFSTLEIQRTEQGDSAMYLCASSQIEGRGYYEQYFGPGTRLTVT.

CDR3 coding DNA: TGTGCCAGCAGCCAAGATAGAGGACGGGGGGAGGGGTCGGATGAAAAACTGTTTTTT. Its translation: CASSQDRGRGEGSDEKLFF. V gene TRBV4-2 combines with J gene TRBJ1-4, with a weak D call TRBD1 (5 bases). With 0 bases removed from V and 6 bases from J, the gap between germline ends came to 23 bases. Germline V gene sequence: CDR1 LGHNA, CDR2 YNFKEQ. The CDR3 sequence is 19 residues long.

This clone was observed a handful of times. The chain couples TRBV5-4 to TRBJ2-1, with 12 bases that match TRBD2. Germline CDR1 reads SGHNT; CDR2 reads YYREEE (reference sequence). V shed 6 bases and J 6 bases; nucleotides not matched to a gene: 7. The CDR3 extends over 15 amino acids. The CDR3 here is CASNTPSGRVNEQFF. In nucleotides, the CDR3 is TGTGCCAGCAATACACCTAGCGGGAGGGTCAATGAGCAGTTCTTC.

This chain uses TRBV9 with TRBJ1-1; no clear D. Germline V gene sequence: CDR1 SGDLS, CDR2 YYNGEE. The CDR3 consists of 14 residues. Trimming took off 2 bases at V and 7 bases at J, with 15 bases between the two ends. The CDR3 spells CASSVGTTRVEAFF. In DNA, the CDR3 is TGTGCCAGCAGCGTGGGTACGACAAGGGTTGAAGCTTTCTTT.

The chain uses TRBV7-2 and TRBJ2-7; the match to TRBD1 covers 7 bases. The germline CDR1 and CDR2 sequences are SGHTA and FQGNSA. CDR3 length: 14 amino acids. V lost 5 bases, J lost 4 bases, and 8 bases stayed unmatched. Written as DNA, the CDR3 is TGTGCCAGCAGCGGCCGGGACAGCTCGTACGAGCAGTACTTC. This translates into CASSGRDSSYEQYF.

In its sample, this clone was seen a few times. The gene calls are TRBV18 and TRBJ2-2, with TRBD1 matching 9 bases. V lost 4 bases, J lost 4 bases, and 4 bases stayed unmatched. The CDR3 length is 15 residues. Germline loops: CDR1 KGHSH, CDR2 LQKENI. The CDR3 DNA is TGTGCCAGCTCACGAGTGACAGGGGGCACCGGGGAGCTGTTTTTT. It encodes CASSRVTGGTGELFF. Full variable domain (remainder filled in from reference TRBV18 and TRBJ2-2): NAGVMQNPRHLVRRRGQEARLRCSPMKGHSHVYWYRQLPEEGLKFMVYLQKENIIDESGMPKERFSAEFPKEGPSILRIQQVVRGDSAAYFCASSRVTGGTGELFFGEGSRLTVL.

The chain is built from TRBV13 and TRBJ2-3; D possibly matches TRBD1 or TRBD2 (7 bases each). The CDR3 has 16 amino acids. V was cut by 5 bases and J by 2 bases, with 17 bases left in between. Per the germline V gene, CDR1 is PRHDT and CDR2 is FYEKMQ (reference sequence). DNA of the CDR3: TGTGCCAGCAGCCCAGGGGGGGGAGGGCCCACAGATACGCAGTATTTT. Its protein is CASSPGGGGPTDTQYF.

The rearrangement uses TRBV5-1 and TRBJ2-3; no clear D gene. Germline V CDR1 and CDR2: SGHRS, YFSETQ. The CDR3 spans 14 residues. The V and J ends lost 5 bases and 1 base respectively, with 11 bases between them. The CDR3 here is CASRSPSGTDTQYF. CDR3 nucleotides: TGCGCCAGCAGGTCACCATCCGGCACAGATACGCAGTATTTT.

A few counts support this clone. The chain employs TRBV30 and TRBJ2-2; no clear D gene. Germline-derived CDR1 and CDR2 are GTSNPN and SVGIG (reference sequence). Trimming took 0 bases from V and 7 from J, leaving 6 bases between them. The CDR3 is 12 residues long. CDR3 coding DNA: TGTGCCTGGAGTGTAGTAGGCGGGGAGCTGTTTTTT. Its protein product is CAWSVVGGELFF.

The chain couples TRBV19 to TRBJ1-5; a weak D match, TRBD1 (5 bases). This CDR3 has 15 residues. Trimming stripped 3 bases from V and 6 bases from J, with 15 bases between. Germline V lookup: CDR1 LNHDA, CDR2 SQIVND (reference sequence). The CDR3 sequence: CASSIAGSSSQPQHF. CDR3 bases: TGTGCCAGTAGTATTGCAGGGAGTAGTAGTCAGCCCCAGCATTTT.

The chain combines TRBV21-1 with TRBJ2-7; the D call TRBD2 from the table was never checked on the DNA. TRBV21-1 is a pseudogene segment. The CDR3 runs to 16 residues. The CDR3 DNA reads TGTGCCAGCAGCAAAGAAAGCGGGAGGCTTTCCTGCGAGCAGTACTTC. Translated, it gives CASSKESGRLSCEQYF.

This clone was observed many times. The chain uses TRBV27 and TRBJ2-1, with a possible D match to TRBD2 (6 bases). V lost 5 bases, J lost 0 bases, and 17 bases lay in between. Germline V gene sequence: CDR1 MNHEY, CDR2 SMNVEV (reference sequence). This CDR3 spans 17 amino acids. The CDR3 is CASSPGAGPSSYNEQFF. CDR3 DNA: TGTGCCAGCAGTCCGGGAGCAGGGCCCAGCTCCTACAATGAGCAGTTCTTC.

This rearrangement joins TRBV6-5 to TRBJ2-5; 11 bases line up with TRBD1. The J call may be faulty, since TRBJ2-7 better matches the DNA end. This CDR3 spans 15 amino acids. Germline assignment: CDR1 MNHEY and CDR2 SVGAGI. The CDR3 DNA reads as TGTGCCAGCAGCCCACCGGGGACAGGGGGCTACGAGCAGTACTTC. It translates to CASSPPGTGGYEQYF.

The chain is built from TRBV19 and TRBJ2-1; 7 bases are shared with TRBD2. Germline CDR1 is LNHDA and CDR2 is SQIVND (reference sequence). The junction had 17 bases not matched to a gene; V was cut back by 3 bases and J by 6 bases. This CDR3 region has 18 residues. The CDR3 reads CASSIAGGRADRRNEQFF. CDR3 sequence (DNA): TGTGCCAGTAGTATCGCTGGCGGGAGAGCTGATCGACGCAATGAGCAGTTCTTC. The full variable domain, its missing parts supplied by reference TRBV19 and TRBJ2-1, is DGGITQSPKYLFRKEGQNVTLSCEQNLNHDAMYWYRQDPGQGLRLIYYSQIVNDFQKGDIAEGYSVSREKKESFPLTVTSAQKNPTAFYLCASSIAGGRADRRNEQFFGPGTRLTVL.

This chain uses TRBV4-1 with TRBJ1-1; D is perhaps TRBD1 (5 bases). Germline V CDR1 and CDR2: MGHRA, YSYEKL. The CDR3 sequence is 15 residues long. V lost 2 bases, J lost 0 bases, and 10 bases lay in between. The CDR3 DNA is TGCGCCAGCAGCCAATGGGACGGCCTGAACACTGAAGCTTTCTTT. Its protein product is CASSQWDGLNTEAFF.

The CDR3 is CASKEGGPSYEQYF. The CDR3 nucleotides are TGTGCCAGCAAAGAAGGGGGGCCATCCTACGAGCAGTACTTC. V is TRBV7-9 and J is TRBJ2-7; TRBD1 or TRBD2 may be the D gene (6 bases each). CDR3 length: 14 amino acids. CDR1 is SEHNR and CDR2 is FQNEAQ in the germline V gene (reference sequence). Trimming removed 7 bases at V and 1 base at J, with 14 bases between.

The chain links TRBV11-3 to TRBJ1-2; D remains ambiguous. This CDR3 region has 12 residues. CDR1 SGHNT and CDR2 YENEEA come from the germline V gene. The V end lost 5 bases, the J end lost 4 bases, and 8 bases lay between the germline ends. The CDR3 loop reads CASSKGGYGYTF. The CDR3 DNA reads TGTGCCAGCAGCAAAGGTGGCTATGGCTACACCTTC.

The CDR3 bases are TGTGCCAGCAGCCTTCGGGACACCGCTAACTATGGCTACACCTTC. Translation gives CASSLRDTANYGYTF. The chain employs TRBV7-9 and TRBJ1-2; D is possibly TRBD1 (6 bases). The germline V gene has CDR1 SEHNR and CDR2 FQNEAQ (reference sequence). CDR3 size: 15 residues. V lost 5 bases and J lost 0, with 13 bases in between.

This clone was counted once. This chain links TRBV11-1 with TRBJ2-3; D gene unclear. Germline V gene lookup returns CDR1 SGHAT and CDR2 FQDESV (reference sequence). V was shortened by 5 bases and J by 1 base, with 4 bases between the two germline ends. The length of the CDR3 is 12 residues. CDR3 residues: CASSDGTDTQYF. CDR3 coding DNA: TGTGCCAGCAGCGACGGCACAGATACGCAGTATTTT.